The clone carrying this TCR beta chain was picked up one time. This may be a read error, as it is one base from a much larger clone. This sample was taken from a study of T cell repertoires in aging, cancer and after chemotherapy. About the research overall: About 9 million TCR reads were in the whole dataset.

Rearranged V-D-J TRB sequences were amplified with a mixed TRB-A/B primer pool. TCRdb itself ran the multiplex PCR reads through MiXCR, one entry per CDR3 protein. The sample has around 6,200 distinct CDR3 sequences, roughly a quarter seen once; the top ten hold 3.5% to 5%. Looked up from germline, CDR1 is SGHNT and CDR2 is YENEEA. The CDR3 has 13 amino acids. Amplification of TCR beta used genomic DNA extracted from peripheral blood. The sequenced material came from blood. This rearrangement joins TRBV11-3 to TRBJ2-3; D might be TRBD1 (5 bases). The end of the DNA fits TRBJ1-5 better, so the J call may be wrong. This TCR was recovered from a human donor in good health. CDR3 coding DNA: TGTGCCAGCAGCTGGGACCTGCGGGATACGCAGCATTTT. Translating it yields CASSWDLRDTQHF.